These 21 T cell receptor beta chains were sequenced from one sample in a study of OX40 agonist ivuxolimab in advanced cancers. Repertoires were generated with immunoSEQ multiplex PCR, while TCRdb's copy carries only in-frame clones and drops some. Among under 80,000 clones listed, around 91% were seen once. Specimen: CD4+ or CD8+ T cells sorted from blood, collected in a trial of the OX40 agonist ivuxolimab. The source is an adult with an advanced solid tumor such as melanoma, head and neck, liver or kidney cancer.

V is TRBV28 and J is TRBJ2-1; D unclear. This CDR3 has 12 amino acids. The germline V gene encodes CDR1 MDHEN and CDR2 SYDVKM. V was trimmed by 3 bases and J by 3 bases, leaving 3 bases between them. The CDR3 nucleotides are TGTGCCAGCAGTTTTGGCTACAATGAGCAGTTCTTC. Protein sequence: CASSFGYNEQFF.

This chain uses TRBV11-2 with TRBJ2-7; D possibly matches TRBD1 or TRBD2 (5 bases each). V shed 1 base and J shed 0 bases, with 13 bases lying between them. The CDR3 has 16 residues. Germline-derived CDR1 and CDR2 are SGHAT and FQNNGV. DNA of the CDR3: TGTGCCAGCAGCTTAGCCCCCGGGACCGCCTCCTACGAGCAGTACTTC. As protein: CASSLAPGTASYEQYF.

The chain uses TRBV27 and TRBJ2-1; TRBD2 agrees at 16 bases. Germline trimming cut 4 bases from V and 7 bases from J; bases unmatched to any gene: 4. Germline CDR1 is MNHEY and CDR2 is SMNVEV (reference sequence). The CDR3 is 16 amino acids. Written as DNA, the CDR3 is TGTGCCAGCAGTTCCGGGACTAGCGGGAGGGGAAATGAGCAGTTCTTC. It encodes CASSSGTSGRGNEQFF.

The genes are TRBV19 and TRBJ2-7; possible D gene TRBD1, 6 bases. The CDR3 covers 16 residues. Trimming took 2 bases from V and 3 from J, leaving 17 bases between them. Germline loops: CDR1 LNHDA, CDR2 SQIVND (reference sequence). CDR3 sequence (DNA): TGTGCCAGTAGTATACAAGGACAGTGGGGTCACTACGAGCAGTACTTC. Amino acids: CASSIQGQWGHYEQYF.

The genes are TRBV4-1 and TRBJ2-7; D is unresolved. CDR1 and CDR2 from the germline V gene are MGHRA and YSYEKL. The length of the CDR3 is 14 residues. The V gene lost 1 base and the J gene lost 5 bases, with 12 bases spanning the gap. Written as DNA, the CDR3 is TGCGCCAGCAGCCAAGGTAGGGTCTTGGACGAGCAGTACTTC. Its translation: CASSQGRVLDEQYF.

A note on this clone: Possible read error: a much larger clone is one base away. Other DNA sequences of this sample code for an identical CDR3. CDR3 residues: CASSRREVYEQYF. In DNA form, the CDR3 reads TGCGCCAGCAGCCGCCGGGAAGTCTACGAGCAGTACTTC. This chain joins TRBV7-9 and TRBJ2-7; tentative D call: TRBD2 (5 bases). The CDR3 has 13 residues. Germline V gene sequence: CDR1 SEHNR, CDR2 FQNEAQ (reference sequence).

The rearrangement links TRBV7-9 to TRBJ2-7, with 9 nucleotides matching TRBD1. V shed 6 bases, J shed 5 bases, and the junction held 11 bases outside the gene matches. The CDR3 loop spans 15 amino acids. CDR1 SEHNR and CDR2 FQNEAQ come from the germline V gene (reference sequence). CDR3 residues: CASRPGQGGIDEQYF. Here the CDR3 DNA reads TGTGCCAGCAGACCGGGACAGGGTGGAATTGACGAGCAGTACTTC.

This chain joins TRBV27 and TRBJ2-7; weak D call: TRBD1 (5 bases). CDR1 is MNHEY, CDR2 SMNVEV, per germline (reference sequence). The V gene lost 2 bases and the J gene lost 6 bases, with 11 bases spanning the gap. This CDR3 has 13 amino acids. The chain's CDR3 is CASSLDQGREQYF. CDR3 nucleotides: TGTGCCAGCAGTTTAGATCAGGGTCGCGAGCAGTACTTC.

The chain combines TRBV4-3 with TRBJ2-3; perhaps TRBD2 as D (5 bases). The CDR3 consists of 17 residues. Trimming left V 1 base short and J 2 bases short, with 16 bases between. The V gene's germline CDR1 is LGHNA and CDR2 YSLEER. As DNA, the CDR3 is TGCGCCAGCAGCCAAGTAACTAGGCTGCTTTCCACAGATACGCAGTATTTT. This gives the protein CASSQVTRLLSTDTQYF.

The rearrangement uses TRBV28 and TRBJ2-1, with 8 bases identical to TRBD2. This CDR3 is built from 15 residues. Looked up from germline, CDR1 is MDHEN and CDR2 is SYDVKM. V was clipped by 6 bases and J by 0 bases; unmatched bases: 4. The CDR3 nucleotides read TGTGCCAGCAGACCAAGCGGGAGCTCCTACAATGAGCAGTTCTTC. Translating gives CASRPSGSSYNEQFF.

The rearrangement joins TRBV4-1 to TRBJ2-7; perhaps TRBD2 as D (6 bases). The CDR3 is made up of 15 amino acids. Trimming took 4 bases from V and 2 from J, leaving 15 bases between them. Germline assignment: CDR1 MGHRA and CDR2 YSYEKL. CDR3 DNA: TGCGCCAGCAGCCCAGAGGACTACAGCGCCTACGAGCAGTACTTC. Translating gives CASSPEDYSAYEQYF.

The genes are TRBV6-6 and TRBJ2-5; the D gene is possibly TRBD2 (6 bases). Germline values: CDR1 MNHNY, CDR2 SVGAGI (reference sequence). The CDR3 is 15 residues long. The V end was cut by 2 bases, the J end by 2 bases, with 12 bases between. The CDR3 DNA follows: TGTGCCAGCAGTTACCTGGACTACCTACAAGAGACCCAGTACTTC. Amino acids: CASSYLDYLQETQYF.

The V gene is TRBV4-3, the J gene TRBJ1-2, with a tentative D call TRBD1 (6 bases). CDR1 and CDR2 (germline): LGHNA, YSLEER. The CDR3 length is 14 residues. V was cut by 0 bases and J by 4 bases, with 9 bases left in between. This CDR3 is CASSQDRTAYGYTF. DNA of the CDR3: TGCGCCAGCAGCCAAGATAGGACAGCCTATGGCTACACCTTC.

This chain links TRBV10-3 with TRBJ2-5; the D gene is possibly TRBD2 (6 bases). The CDR3 contains 15 residues. Germline V gene lookup returns CDR1 ENHRY and CDR2 SYGVKD. The V end was cut by 4 bases, the J end by 2 bases, with 14 bases between. CDR3 sequence reads: CAISGGTSLQETQYF. CDR3 DNA: TGTGCCATCAGTGGCGGGACCTCATTACAAGAGACCCAGTACTTC.

This chain uses TRBV29-1 with TRBJ2-2; a possible D gene is TRBD2 (5 bases). The CDR3 extends over 13 amino acids. V lost 4 bases and J 3 bases, leaving 9 bases between the germline ends. Germline CDR1 is SQVTM and CDR2 is ANQGSEA. For the CDR3, the DNA is TGCAGCGTTGCGCCTAGCTACACCGGGGAGCTGTTTTTT. Protein: CSVAPSYTGELFF.

The chain has TRBV5-1 and TRBJ2-3; D not resolved. Germline values: CDR1 SGHRS, CDR2 YFSETQ. V was trimmed by 2 bases and J by 5 bases, leaving 15 bases between them. The CDR3 extends over 15 amino acids. CDR3 loop: CASSFDPTSEDTQYF. CDR3 DNA: TGCGCCAGCAGCTTTGATCCGACGAGCGAAGATACGCAGTATTTT.

V gene TRBV27 combines with J gene TRBJ2-1, with TRBD1 matching 9 bases. Germline CDR1 and CDR2: MNHEY and SMNVEV (reference sequence). The J segment lost 7 bases and the V segment lost 3 bases, leaving 13 bases of the junction unmatched. The CDR3 contains 17 residues. The CDR3 nucleotides read TGTGCCAGCAGTTTGGGACAGGGCGGAGACGTTGTGAATGAGCAGTTCTTC. Translated: CASSLGQGGDVVNEQFF.

Details on this clone: The junction differs from germline at one of its ends, possibly a read error. Other DNA sequences from this sample encode an identical CDR3 as well. The chain employs TRBV11-2 and TRBJ1-1; no reliable D call. Germline CDR1 and CDR2: SGHAT and FQNNGV. CDR3 size: 14 residues. Here the CDR3 reads CASSQESGNTEAFF. The CDR3 DNA is TGCGCCAGCAGCCAAGAATCGGGGAACACTGAAGCTTTCTTT.

In regard to this clone: The sample holds other DNA sequences that translate to the same CDR3. J is TRBJ1-4 and V is TRBV5-6; D gene uncertain. The CDR3 runs to 13 residues. Germline assignment: CDR1 SGHDT and CDR2 YYEEEE. V was shortened by 4 bases and J by 7 bases, with 11 bases between the two germline ends. The CDR3 here is CASSGPTAEKLFF. As DNA, the CDR3 is TGTGCCAGCAGCGGACCGACGGCTGAAAAACTGTTTTTT.

The rearrangement joins TRBV6-6 to TRBJ2-7; D tentatively reads TRBD1 or TRBD2 (5 bases each). The CDR3 runs to 12 residues. CDR1 MNHNY and CDR2 SVGAGI come from the germline V gene (reference sequence). V shed 7 bases and J shed 2 bases, with 9 bases lying between them. CDR3 in DNA: TGTGCCAGCACCCGAGGGGCCTACGAGCAGTACTTC. Translation: CASTRGAYEQYF.

This clone was found a few times. V gene TRBV27 combines with J gene TRBJ1-5; 10 bases match TRBD1. The germline gives CDR1 MNHEY, CDR2 SMNVEV (reference sequence). CDR3 length: 17 residues. Trimming at V came to 5 bases and at J to 5 bases, leaving 12 bases not matched to a gene. This CDR3 reads CASSLRGGTGEHQPQHF. In nucleotides, the CDR3 is TGTGCCAGCAGTCTCCGTGGTGGGACAGGGGAGCATCAGCCCCAGCATTTT.